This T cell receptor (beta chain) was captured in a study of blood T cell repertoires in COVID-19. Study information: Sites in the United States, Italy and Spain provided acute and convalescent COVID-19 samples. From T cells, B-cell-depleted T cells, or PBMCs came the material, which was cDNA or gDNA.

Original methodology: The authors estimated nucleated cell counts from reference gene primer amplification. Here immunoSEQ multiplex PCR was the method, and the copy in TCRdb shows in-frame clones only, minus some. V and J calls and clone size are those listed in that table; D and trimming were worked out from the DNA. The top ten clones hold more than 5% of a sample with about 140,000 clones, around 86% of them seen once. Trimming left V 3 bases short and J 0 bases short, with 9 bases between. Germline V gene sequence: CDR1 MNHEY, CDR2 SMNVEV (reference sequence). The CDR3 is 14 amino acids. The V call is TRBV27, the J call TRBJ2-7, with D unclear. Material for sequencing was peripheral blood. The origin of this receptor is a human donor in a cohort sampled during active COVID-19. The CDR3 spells CASSLQASSYEQYF. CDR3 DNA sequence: TGTGCCAGCAGTTTGCAGGCAAGCTCCTACGAGCAGTACTTC.